Shown below are 31 T cell receptor beta chains from a single sample sequenced in a study of shared clonotypes between healthy human individuals. Sequenced by immunoSEQ multiplex PCR; TCRdb stores in-frame clones only, minus some. The sample shows around 2,100,000 clones, about 95% of them seen only once. Naive CD8 cells comprised CD45RO-negative, CCR7-positively selected cells, excluding terminally differentiated effector memory CD45RA+ cells. What was sequenced was naive CD8+ T cells sorted from blood. All receptors derive from a man aged 18 to 29 in good health.

The V and J genes are TRBV7-8 and TRBJ2-7; D might be TRBD1 (6 bases). V was clipped by 1 base and J by 5 bases, with 15 bases between them. The CDR3 totals 15 residues. Germline V lookup: CDR1 SGHVS, CDR2 FQNEAQ. Written as DNA, the CDR3 is TGTGCCAGCAGCTTAGGGCCAGGGGCGACCAACGAGCAGTACTTC. Translation: CASSLGPGATNEQYF.

A remark on this clone: The same CDR3 can be traced to other DNA sequences in this sample. This chain uses TRBV27 with TRBJ2-5, with TRBD2 as a possible D gene (5 bases). Deletions cut 2 bases from V and 5 bases from J, with 9 bases between. This CDR3 has 13 residues. Germline CDR1 MNHEY, CDR2 SMNVEV (reference sequence). The CDR3 reads CASSLGRGETQYF. For the CDR3, the DNA is TGTGCCAGCAGTTTAGGGAGAGGCGAGACCCAGTACTTC.

The J gene is TRBJ2-7, the V gene TRBV6-1; D gene uncertain. The CDR3 runs to 16 residues. The V end was cut by 4 bases, the J end by 2 bases, with 18 bases between. CDR1 and CDR2 from the germline V gene are MNHNS and SASEGT. DNA of the CDR3: TGTGCCAGCAGTGGAAAGCCGCAGGTAGTTACCTACGAGCAGTACTTC. Encoded protein: CASSGKPQVVTYEQYF.

The chain joins TRBV5-4 to TRBJ1-3; D is perhaps TRBD1 (5 bases). The CDR3 is 13 residues long. With 4 bases removed from V and 6 bases from J, the gap between germline ends came to 11 bases. Germline CDR1 reads SGHNT; CDR2 reads YYREEE (reference sequence). CDR3 sequence (DNA): TGTGCCAGCAGCCGGGGAGGGGAAAACACCATATATTTT. Translated, it gives CASSRGGENTIYF.

V is TRBV11-2 and J is TRBJ2-7; TRBD2 matches 8 bases. CDR1 and CDR2 (germline): SGHAT, FQNNGV. The junction had 6 bases not matched to a gene; V was cut back by 0 bases and J by 5 bases. The CDR3 has 15 amino acids. The CDR3 region is CASSLDPGGGHEQYF. In nucleotides, the CDR3 is TGTGCCAGCAGCTTAGACCCCGGCGGGGGGCACGAGCAGTACTTC.

The chain couples TRBV9 to TRBJ2-1, with no clear D. This CDR3 spans 18 amino acids. The V and J ends lost 0 bases and 0 bases respectively, with 16 bases between them. Germline V gene data show CDR1 as SGDLS and CDR2 as YYNGEE. The CDR3 region is CASSVEDGVLSSYNEQFF. DNA of the CDR3: TGTGCCAGCAGCGTAGAGGACGGTGTGCTGAGCTCCTACAATGAGCAGTTCTTC. The full variable domain, with the rest looked up from reference TRBV9 and TRBJ2-1, is DSGVTQTPKHLITATGQRVTLRCSPRSGDLSVYWYQQSLDQGLQFLIQYYNGEERAKGNILERFSAQQFPDLHSELNLSSLELGDSALYFCASSVEDGVLSSYNEQFFGPGTRLTVL.

The chain employs TRBV4-1 and TRBJ2-3; TRBD2 matches 11 bases. Germline V gene data show CDR1 as MGHRA and CDR2 as YSYEKL. With 6 bases clipped from V and 1 base from J, the junction kept 6 bases outside the gene matches. The CDR3 contains 16 residues. CDR3 sequence reads: CASRPELAGGTDTQYF. The CDR3 DNA follows: TGCGCCAGCAGACCTGAACTAGCGGGGGGCACAGATACGCAGTATTTT.

This chain links TRBV9 with TRBJ2-1; 10 nucleotides match TRBD2. The CDR3 length is 15 residues. The J segment lost 6 bases and the V segment lost 3 bases, leaving 6 bases of the junction unmatched. CDR1 is SGDLS and CDR2 is YYNGEE in the germline V gene. The CDR3 nucleotides are TGTGCCAGCAGCGCCCCTGAGCGGGAGGGCAATGAGCAGTTCTTC. This encodes CASSAPEREGNEQFF.

The chain is built from TRBV5-1 and TRBJ2-1; 10 bases agree with TRBD2. CDR3 length: 16 amino acids. CDR1 SGHRS and CDR2 YFSETQ come from the germline V gene. Germline trimming cut 3 bases from V and 4 bases from J; bases unmatched to any gene: 7. CDR3 nucleotide sequence: TGCGCCAGCAGCTCCCTAGCGGGAGTAGGTTACAATGAGCAGTTCTTC. This gives the protein CASSSLAGVGYNEQFF.

The chain employs TRBV7-9 and TRBJ2-3; D may be TRBD1 or TRBD2 (7 bases each). The CDR3 length is 14 residues. Per the germline V gene, CDR1 is SEHNR and CDR2 is FQNEAQ (reference sequence). V lost 5 bases and J lost 3, with 12 bases in between. The CDR3 region has the DNA TGTGCCAGCAGCCCCCAGGGGGGGACAGATACGCAGTATTTT. Translating it yields CASSPQGGTDTQYF.

The chain employs TRBV10-1 and TRBJ2-1; TRBD1 agrees at 9 bases. Germline V gene lookup returns CDR1 WNHNN and CDR2 SYGVQD (reference sequence). The CDR3 sequence is 15 residues long. Trimming cost V 3 bases and J 7 bases; bases outside gene matches: 7. The CDR3 sequence is CASSDRDRVENEQFF. The CDR3 DNA reads as TGCGCCAGCAGTGACCGGGACAGGGTCGAGAATGAGCAGTTCTTC.

The chain recombines TRBV12-2 with TRBJ2-1; the table names TRBD2, a call not compared with the DNA. TRBV12-2 has pseudogene status. The CDR3 consists of 16 residues. CDR3 sequence (DNA): TGTGCAAGTCGCTTATCCCGGGGACTAGCGGGAGCTGAGCAGTTCTTC. It translates to CASRLSRGLAGAEQFF.

The rearrangement joins TRBV9 to TRBJ2-1; TRBD2 aligns across 11 bases. Germline CDR1 is SGDLS and CDR2 is YYNGEE. The CDR3 has 16 amino acids. V shed 0 bases and J 3 bases; nucleotides not matched to a gene: 2. CDR3 protein: CASSVASGGIYNEQFF. CDR3 nucleotides: TGTGCCAGCAGCGTAGCTAGCGGGGGGATCTACAATGAGCAGTTCTTC.

The rearrangement links TRBV14 to TRBJ2-2; no clear D. CDR3 length equals 13 residues. V lost 3 bases and J lost 2, with 4 bases in between. The germline V gene encodes CDR1 SGHDN and CDR2 FVKESK. The CDR3 is CASSHTNTGELFF. CDR3 sequence (DNA): TGTGCCAGCAGCCATACAAACACCGGGGAGCTGTTTTTT.

The chain has TRBV7-9 and TRBJ2-1; the match to TRBD2 covers 11 bases. CDR1 SEHNR and CDR2 FQNEAQ come from the germline V gene (reference sequence). The CDR3 spans 17 residues. V lost 5 bases, J lost 3 bases, and 9 bases stayed unmatched. In nucleotides, the CDR3 is TGTGCCAGCAGCCAAGAGGGGACTAGCGGTTTCTACAATGAGCAGTTCTTC. Residues: CASSQEGTSGFYNEQFF.

Comment on this clone: The sample holds other DNA sequences that translate to the same CDR3. The chain has TRBV27 and TRBJ2-7; D perhaps matches TRBD2 (5 bases). The germline CDR1 and CDR2 sequences are MNHEY and SMNVEV (reference sequence). With 6 bases removed from V and 2 bases from J, the gap between germline ends came to 11 bases. The CDR3 consists of 13 residues. This CDR3 is CASSFGDTYEQYF. CDR3 nucleotides: TGTGCCAGCAGCTTCGGGGATACCTACGAGCAGTACTTC.

This rearrangement joins TRBV6-1 to TRBJ2-7, with 8 bases that match TRBD1. CDR3 length equals 15 residues. Germline-derived CDR1 and CDR2 are MNHNS and SASEGT. V lost 0 bases and J lost 4; bases outside the gene matches: 5. The CDR3, as DNA: TGTGCCAGCAGTGAAGCCCCAGGGGGCGCGTACGAGCAGTACTTC. It codes for CASSEAPGGAYEQYF.

The CDR3 DNA reads TGTGCCAGTGAAACAGGGGGCAGGGGTGAAGCTTTCTTT. Encoded protein: CASETGGRGEAFF. The rearrangement uses TRBV19 and TRBJ1-1, with 9 bases matching TRBD1. J lost 7 bases, V lost 8 bases, and 8 bases had no gene match. Germline CDR1 and CDR2: LNHDA and SQIVND (reference sequence). This CDR3 has 13 residues.

The chain is built from TRBV5-6 and TRBJ2-7; 7 bases are shared with TRBD2. Germline V gives CDR1 SGHDT, CDR2 YYEEEE. J was trimmed by 2 bases and V by 1 base; bases with no gene match: 9. CDR3 size: 16 residues. The CDR3 is CASSLWGGGIPYEQYF. CDR3 DNA: TGTGCCAGCAGCTTGTGGGGGGGAGGAATCCCCTACGAGCAGTACTTC.

The chain recombines TRBV4-1 with TRBJ1-2; D uncertain. The CDR3 has 14 amino acids. Per germline, CDR1 MGHRA and CDR2 YSYEKL. Trimming took off 3 bases at V and 2 bases at J, with 10 bases between the two ends. The chain's CDR3 is CASSQAAPNYGYTF. The CDR3 DNA is TGCGCCAGCAGCCAGGCAGCCCCCAACTATGGCTACACCTTC.

In DNA form, the CDR3 reads TGTGCCAGCAGCTTAGTTGACGTCTGGGCAGAAGCTTTCTTT. This sequence encodes CASSLVDVWAEAFF. V is TRBV7-9 and J is TRBJ1-1; D is uncertain. This CDR3 is built from 14 residues. The V end was cut by 1 base, the J end by 8 bases, with 14 bases between. Germline V gene lookup returns CDR1 SEHNR and CDR2 FQNEAQ (reference sequence).

CDR3 loop: CASIKGLNQPQHF. The CDR3 bases are TGTGCCAGCATAAAGGGCCTCAATCAGCCCCAGCATTTT. The rearrangement joins TRBV19 to TRBJ1-5; unclear D gene. This CDR3 is 13 amino acids long. V was cut by 9 bases and J by 3 bases, with 12 bases left in between. Germline CDR1 is LNHDA and CDR2 is SQIVND (reference sequence). The complete variable domain, with remaining parts taken from reference TRBV19 and TRBJ1-5, reads DGGITQSPKYLFRKEGQNVTLSCEQNLNHDAMYWYRQDPGQGLRLIYYSQIVNDFQKGDIAEGYSVSREKKESFPLTVTSAQKNPTAFYLCASIKGLNQPQHFGDGTRLSIL.

V gene TRBV4-1 combines with J gene TRBJ1-3, with 7 nucleotides matching TRBD1. V was clipped by 2 bases and J by 0 bases; unmatched bases: 4. Germline V gene lookup returns CDR1 MGHRA and CDR2 YSYEKL. The CDR3 covers 16 residues. CDR3 DNA sequence: TGCGCCAGCAGCCAATCGACAGGGACCTCTGGAAACACCATATATTTT. This sequence encodes CASSQSTGTSGNTIYF.

V usage is TRBV11-2 and J usage is TRBJ2-1; D gene ambiguous. Per germline, CDR1 SGHAT and CDR2 FQNNGV. CDR3 length equals 14 residues. Deletions cut 2 bases from V and 4 bases from J, with 9 bases between. The CDR3 sequence: CASSLWAGYNEQFF. The CDR3 DNA is TGTGCCAGCAGCTTATGGGCAGGTTACAATGAGCAGTTCTTC.

This chain links TRBV10-3 with TRBJ2-7; no firm D call. V was pared by 2 bases and J by 0 bases, with 11 bases between. The length of the CDR3 is 15 residues. Germline CDR1 ENHRY, CDR2 SYGVKD. The CDR3 DNA follows: TGTGCCATCAGTGAGGGGCACCCGAGCTCCTACGAGCAGTACTTC. Translation gives CAISEGHPSSYEQYF.

The genes are TRBV4-1 and TRBJ2-5; D call uncertain. Germline V lookup: CDR1 MGHRA, CDR2 YSYEKL. CDR3 length: 15 amino acids. The V and J ends lost 0 bases and 4 bases respectively, with 12 bases between them. As DNA, the CDR3 is TGCGCCAGCAGCCAAGACGCCAGCCCAGGAGAGACCCAGTACTTC. Translating it yields CASSQDASPGETQYF.

The sample holds a few counts of this clone. Other DNA sequences of this sample code for an identical CDR3. The rearrangement links TRBV29-1 to TRBJ2-2; D not resolved. CDR3 length: 12 amino acids. Per the germline V gene, CDR1 is SQVTM and CDR2 is ANQGSEA. The V and J ends lost 1 base and 5 bases respectively, with 5 bases between them. The CDR3 spells CSVEGSTGELFF. The CDR3 DNA follows: TGCAGCGTTGAAGGTTCGACCGGGGAGCTGTTTTTT.

This chain links TRBV13 with TRBJ1-2; D gene unclear. CDR1 PRHDT and CDR2 FYEKMQ come from the germline V gene (reference sequence). The length of the CDR3 is 14 residues. V shed 3 bases and J shed 8 bases, with 16 bases lying between them. The CDR3 bases are TGTGCCAGCAGCTTGTTCGTCGAGGGAGGCGGCTACACCTTC. Its translation is CASSLFVEGGGYTF.

CDR3 bases: TGTGCCACCGGACTAGCGGGTTCCTACGAGCAGTACTTC. Its translation is CATGLAGSYEQYF. This sequence joins TRBV7-9 and TRBJ2-7; 11 bases map to TRBD2. Germline loops: CDR1 SEHNR, CDR2 FQNEAQ (reference sequence). Unmatched junction bases numbered 3, after V lost 10 bases and J lost 1 base. The CDR3 consists of 13 residues.

The CDR3 loop reads CASKGLGAAGNIQYF. The CDR3 bases are TGTGCCAGCAAGGGACTGGGGGCAGCTGGAAACATTCAGTACTTC. V usage is TRBV27 and J usage is TRBJ2-4; D may be TRBD1 or TRBD2 (6 bases each). Germline values: CDR1 MNHEY, CDR2 SMNVEV (reference sequence). Trimming left V 7 bases short and J 6 bases short, with 19 bases between. This CDR3 spans 15 amino acids.

This rearrangement joins TRBV9 to TRBJ2-3, with a weak D call TRBD1 (6 bases). The CDR3 consists of 16 residues. Germline CDR1 is SGDLS and CDR2 is YYNGEE. Trimming cost V 1 base and J 4 bases, with 16 bases left between them. The CDR3 is CASSVLDQGYADTQYF. The CDR3 nucleotides are TGTGCCAGCAGCGTACTTGACCAGGGGTATGCAGATACGCAGTATTTT.